What follows describes a single T cell receptor (beta chain). The sample is drawn from a study of CD8 T cells in Susac syndrome. V lost 4 bases and J 6 bases, leaving 6 bases between the germline ends. The CDR3 is 12 amino acids. Germline V lookup: CDR1 SEHNR, CDR2 FQNEAQ (reference sequence). RNA, at roughly 0.5 to 1 ug, was reverse transcribed with random hexamers. One entry per CDR3 protein, called by TCRdb with MiXCR from the immunoSEQ multiplex PCR reads. The sample lists about 150,000 distinct CDR3 sequences; 95% to 96% were seen once. The rearrangement joins TRBV7-9 to TRBJ2-2; D is unclear. Sequenced material: CD8+ T cells from PBMCs. The sequence derives from a human donor with multiple sclerosis. The CDR3 coding sequence is TGTGCCAGCAGCTCGGTTTCCGGGGAGCTGTTTTTT. It is translated as CASSSVSGELFF. Supplemented by reference TRBV7-9 and TRBJ2-2, the full variable domain reads DTGVSQNPRHKITKRGQNVTFRCDPISEHNRLYWYRQTLGQGPEFLTYFQNEAQLEKSRLLSDRFSAERPKGSFSTLEIQRTEQGDSAMYLCASSSVSGELFFGEGSRLTVL.